The 19 T cell receptor beta chains reported below all come from one sample, sequenced in a study of blood T cell repertoires in COVID-19. The table came from immunoSEQ multiplex PCR; TCRdb's copy has only in-frame clones and leaves some out. The sample lists around 250,000 clones, approximately 86% occurring once. Sequences were obtained from peripheral blood. Every receptor here comes from a woman aged 55 to 70 who had recovered from COVID-19.

The V call is TRBV28, the J call TRBJ2-7, with 11 bases that match TRBD2. The V and J ends lost 4 bases and 0 bases, in that order; junction bases with no gene match: 5. This CDR3 has 16 amino acids. The germline CDR1 and CDR2 sequences are MDHEN and SYDVKM. CDR3 sequence (DNA): TGTGCCAGCAGTTCGCCCGGGACTAGCGGCTCCTACGAGCAGTACTTC. It codes for CASSSPGTSGSYEQYF. Drawing the rest from reference TRBV28 and TRBJ2-7, the complete variable domain is DVKVTQSSRYLVKRTGEKVFLECVQDMDHENMFWYRQDPGLGLRLIYFSYDVKMKEKGDIPEGYSVSREKKERFSLILESASTNQTSMYLCASSSPGTSGSYEQYFGPGTRLTVT.

The rearrangement links TRBV7-2 to TRBJ1-2; 7 bases agree with TRBD1. The CDR3 consists of 16 residues. After removal of 5 bases from V and 0 bases from J, the junction contained 9 bases not matched to a gene. The germline gives CDR1 SGHTA, CDR2 FQGNSA. The chain's CDR3 is CASSLNRDSTNYGYTF. For the CDR3, the DNA is TGTGCCAGCAGCCTAAACCGGGACAGCACTAACTATGGCTACACCTTC. The whole variable domain, remainder taken from reference TRBV7-2 and TRBJ1-2, is GAGVSQSPSNKVTEKGKDVELRCDPISGHTALYWYRQSLGQGLEFLIYFQGNSAPDKSGLPSDRFSAERTGGSVSTLTIQRTQQEDSAVYLCASSLNRDSTNYGYTFGSGTRLTVV.

V and J are TRBV18 and TRBJ1-5; 8 bases are shared with TRBD1. CDR1 is KGHSH and CDR2 is LQKENI in the germline V gene. The V gene end was trimmed by 5 bases and the J gene end by 2 bases; junction bases not matched to a gene: 2. This CDR3 is 14 amino acids long. The CDR3 reads CASSSGQGNQPQHF. DNA of the CDR3: TGTGCCAGCTCATCGGGACAGGGCAATCAGCCCCAGCATTTT.

The chain uses TRBV6-6 and TRBJ2-2; no clear D. CDR3 size: 13 residues. Per germline, CDR1 MNHNY and CDR2 SVGAGI (reference sequence). The V end was cut by 6 bases, the J end by 5 bases, with 10 bases between. CDR3: CASSPSSTGELFF. CDR3 in DNA: TGTGCCAGCAGCCCCTCTAGTACCGGGGAGCTGTTTTTT.

The CDR3 loop is CASSHGQGIVGVYGELFF. In DNA form, the CDR3 reads TGTGCCAGCAGCCACGGACAGGGTATTGTGGGGGTGTATGGGGAGCTGTTTTTT. The chain carries TRBV3-1 (or the pseudogene TRBV3-2) and TRBJ2-2, with 8 bases identical to TRBD1. The length of the CDR3 is 18 residues. Trimming at V came to 3 bases and at J to 8 bases, leaving 17 bases not matched to a gene. From germline, CDR1 is LGHDT and CDR2 YNNKEL (reference sequence).

The chain recombines TRBV19 with TRBJ1-4, with D perhaps TRBD1 (5 bases). V lost 5 bases to trimming and J lost 0 bases, with 16 bases between them. Germline V CDR1 and CDR2: LNHDA, SQIVND (reference sequence). CDR3 size: 17 residues. The CDR3 here is CASSPRRDRATNEKLFF. The CDR3 nucleotides read TGTGCCAGTAGTCCTAGAAGAGACAGAGCAACTAATGAAAAACTGTTTTTT.

The chain has TRBV10-3 and TRBJ1-2; maybe TRBD1 (5 bases). Germline loops: CDR1 ENHRY, CDR2 SYGVKD. The CDR3 totals 12 residues. V lost 4 bases, J lost 4 bases, and 7 bases lay in between. The CDR3: CAISGDSYGYTF. The CDR3 region has the DNA TGTGCCATCAGTGGCGACAGCTATGGCTACACCTTC.

Only a few counts were recorded for this clone. The genes are TRBV4-2 and TRBJ1-2; 7 bases line up with TRBD1. Germline V gene data show CDR1 as LGHNA and CDR2 as YNFKEQ. This CDR3 is built from 15 residues. The ends lost 4 bases at V and 4 bases at J; junction bases unmatched: 9. The CDR3 sequence: CASSLRQGEGYGYTF. The CDR3 region has the DNA TGTGCCAGCAGCCTTCGACAGGGAGAGGGCTATGGCTACACCTTC.

V gene TRBV5-1 combines with J gene TRBJ1-1, with TRBD1 as a possible D gene (5 bases). CDR1 SGHRS and CDR2 YFSETQ come from the germline V gene. V was pared by 0 bases and J by 1 base, with 10 bases between. The CDR3 consists of 15 residues. The CDR3 nucleotides read TGCGCCAGCAGCTTGGCCCTCACAGGGAACACTGAAGCTTTCTTT. Translation gives CASSLALTGNTEAFF.

The chain links TRBV2 to TRBJ1-5, with no clear D. From germline, CDR1 is SNHLY and CDR2 FYNNEI. Trimming pared 6 bases from V and 5 bases from J, leaving 17 bases between. This CDR3 comprises 15 residues. DNA for the CDR3: TGTGCCAGCAGCTCGGACGGGGATCATGATCAGCCCCAGCATTTT. This codes for CASSSDGDHDQPQHF.

This clone came up once. The rearrangement joins TRBV4-3 to TRBJ2-5; 9 bases map to TRBD1. V gave up 3 bases and J gave up 5 bases; unmatched junction bases: 10. The CDR3 spans 16 residues. Germline V gene lookup returns CDR1 LGHNA and CDR2 YSLEER. In DNA, the CDR3 is TGCGCCAGCAGCCACCTAACCCCAGGACAGGGGGAGACCCAGTACTTC. Its translation is CASSHLTPGQGETQYF.

This sequence joins TRBV13 and TRBJ2-7; D might be TRBD2 (5 bases). V shed 7 bases and J shed 1 base, with 14 bases lying between them. Germline V gives CDR1 PRHDT, CDR2 FYEKMQ (reference sequence). The CDR3 covers 14 residues. The chain's CDR3 is CASTVLTGSYEQYF. As DNA, the CDR3 is TGTGCCAGCACAGTGCTGACGGGGTCCTACGAGCAGTACTTC.

The genes are TRBV2 and TRBJ2-1; a possible D gene is TRBD1 (5 bases). The CDR3 has 18 amino acids. V was cut by 3 bases and J by 0 bases, with 18 bases left in between. CDR1 is SNHLY, CDR2 FYNNEI, per germline. The DNA for the CDR3 is TGTGCCAGCAGTGACCCCTCTCCGACAGATGGCTCCTACAATGAGCAGTTCTTC. Its protein product is CASSDPSPTDGSYNEQFF.

This clone came up a few times. This chain uses TRBV7-3 with TRBJ2-1, with TRBD2 matching 12 bases. CDR3 size: 16 residues. Germline-derived CDR1 and CDR2 are SGHTA and FQGTGA. J was trimmed by 6 bases and V by 2 bases; bases with no gene match: 5. The CDR3 region is CASSLVASGGANEQFF. CDR3 nucleotide sequence: TGTGCCAGCAGCTTAGTGGCTAGCGGGGGGGCCAATGAGCAGTTCTTC.

V and J are TRBV6-2 or TRBV6-3 and TRBJ2-3; possibly TRBD2 for D (5 bases). CDR3 size: 15 residues. Germline CDR1 and CDR2: MNHEY and SVGEGT. Trimming removed 2 bases from V and 2 bases from J, with 11 bases in between. CDR3 nucleotides: TGTGCCAGCAGTTACGCGACGGGGATCACAGATACGCAGTATTTT. This translates into CASSYATGITDTQYF.

This clone was counted only a few times. The genes are TRBV6-1 and TRBJ2-1; D may be TRBD1 (7 bases). The CDR3 runs 13 residues. Trimming cost V 2 bases and J 13 bases, with 15 bases left between them. Germline V lookup: CDR1 MNHNS, CDR2 SASEGT. The CDR3 loop reads CASSERPGDSQFF. The CDR3 DNA is TGTGCCAGCAGTGAACGGCCGGGGGACAGTCAGTTCTTC.

The gene calls are TRBV19 and TRBJ1-2; the match to TRBD1 covers 7 bases. CDR1 is LNHDA, CDR2 SQIVND, per germline (reference sequence). With V trimmed by 6 bases and J by 4 bases, 2 bases remained unmatched. This CDR3 comprises 12 residues. The CDR3 region is CASRRDSYGYTF. In DNA form, the CDR3 reads TGTGCCAGTAGACGGGACAGCTATGGCTACACCTTC.

The rearrangement joins TRBV2 to TRBJ1-4; TRBD1 aligns across 7 bases. V shed 6 bases, J shed 0 bases, and the junction held 7 bases outside the gene matches. This CDR3 region has 16 residues. Germline values: CDR1 SNHLY, CDR2 FYNNEI. For the CDR3, the DNA is TGTGCCAGCAGGGGTGACAGGGCCGCAACTAATGAAAAACTGTTTTTT. Its protein product is CASRGDRAATNEKLFF.

This clone was counted once. This chain links TRBV18 with TRBJ1-2; TRBD1 aligns across 9 bases. The germline gives CDR1 KGHSH, CDR2 LQKENI. CDR3 length: 16 amino acids. The trim removed 3 bases at V and 5 bases at J, leaving 10 bases unmatched. The CDR3 coding sequence is TGTGCCAGCTCACCGCAGGTCGGGACAGGGATTTATGGCTACACCTTC. Protein product: CASSPQVGTGIYGYTF.